This passage covers 6 T cell receptor beta chains from one sample sequenced in a study of technical replicates of blood from a few donors. Sequencing was performed with immunoSEQ multiplex PCR; in TCRdb, only in-frame clones are kept and a portion is missing. This repertoire shows about 56,000 clones, roughly 96% found once; its top ten account for 2.5% to 3.5%. The sample taken for sequencing was PBMCs. The source is a human donor in good health. Some clones in this sample may be carry-over from other donors' samples.

V and J are TRBV9 and TRBJ2-7; no definite D call. Germline CDR1 reads SGDLS; CDR2 reads YYNGEE. The V end lost 2 bases, the J end lost 5 bases, and 8 bases lay between the germline ends. The CDR3 sequence is 12 residues long. The CDR3 reads CASSVMGHEQYF. The DNA for the CDR3 is TGTGCCAGCAGCGTGATGGGCCACGAGCAGTACTTC. The full variable domain, its missing parts supplied by reference TRBV9 and TRBJ2-7, is DSGVTQTPKHLITATGQRVTLRCSPRSGDLSVYWYQQSLDQGLQFLIQYYNGEERAKGNILERFSAQQFPDLHSELNLSSLELGDSALYFCASSVMGHEQYFGPGTRLTVT.

In DNA form, the CDR3 reads TGTGCCAGCAGTTACGAGCGGGAACCTTCCGAGCAGTACTTC. Amino acids: CASSYEREPSEQYF. This rearrangement joins TRBV6-5 to TRBJ2-7; 7 bases agree with TRBD2. This CDR3 region has 14 residues. Trimming removed 2 bases from V and 6 bases from J; junction bases left unmatched: 7. Germline loops: CDR1 MNHEY, CDR2 SVGAGI.

The chain carries TRBV4-3 and TRBJ1-2; 7 nucleotides line up with TRBD1. Losses at the gene ends were 3 bases for V and 10 bases for J; bases not matched to a gene: 8. Germline V gene sequence: CDR1 LGHNA, CDR2 YSLEER. The CDR3 loop spans 13 amino acids. CDR3 DNA: TGCGCCAGCAGCCAGGTGACAGGGAAGGACTACACCTTC. This gives the protein CASSQVTGKDYTF.

This clone was detected only once. This sequence joins TRBV14 and TRBJ2-3; TRBD1 matches 7 bases. The CDR3 totals 16 residues. V lost 4 bases to trimming and J lost 4 bases; unmatched junction nucleotides: 11. Per germline, CDR1 SGHDN and CDR2 FVKESK. CDR3 protein: CASSRTQGFPADTQYF. CDR3 DNA sequence: TGTGCCAGCAGCCGAACACAGGGGTTTCCAGCAGATACGCAGTATTTT. Full variable domain (rest looked up from reference TRBV14 and TRBJ2-3): EAGVTQFPSHSVIEKGQTVTLRCDPISGHDNLYWYRRVMGKEIKFLLHFVKESKQDESGMPNNRFLAERTGGTYSTLKVQPAELEDSGVYFCASSRTQGFPADTQYFGPGTRLTVL.

The rearrangement joins TRBV7-9 to TRBJ1-1; 8 bases are shared with TRBD1. This CDR3 is built from 14 residues. CDR1 and CDR2 (germline): SEHNR, FQNEAQ (reference sequence). V gave up 1 base and J gave up 4 bases; unmatched junction bases: 2. DNA for the CDR3: TGTGCCAGCAGCTTAGGACAGGGGACCACTGAAGCTTTCTTT. This codes for CASSLGQGTTEAFF.

V usage is TRBV29-1 and J usage is TRBJ1-2; weak D call: TRBD1 (5 bases). The V gene's germline CDR1 is SQVTM and CDR2 ANQGSEA. V lost 0 bases, J lost 6 bases, and 20 bases lay in between. The CDR3 covers 16 residues. In nucleotides, the CDR3 is TGCAGCGTTGAAGAGTACCCCGGCACCCCGGGGGATGGCTACACCTTC. Its protein product is CSVEEYPGTPGDGYTF.